This record covers a single TCR beta chain. Its cognate antigen is unknown. This entry is derived from a study of T-cell memory formation after mild COVID-19. Turning to the study itself: The TCR clusters were mostly specific to one donor. Study results and limitations: Several responding clones turned up in pre-infection memory, indicating that cross-reactive memory may have taken part. Those CD4+ clones that contracted were mainly in CM and EM (CD8+ ones in EMRA).

Germline values: CDR1 SGHTA, CDR2 FQGNSA. This CDR3 contains 12 residues. The V end was cut by 6 bases, the J end by 5 bases, with 10 bases between. A single record per CDR3 protein comes from TCRdb applying MiXCR to the 5' RACE reads. The table includes a few hundred thousand distinct CDR3 sequences, 14% detected once. The chain couples TRBV7-2 to TRBJ1-1, with unresolved D. Material: PBMCs or a T cell subset sorted from them (not recorded which). The TCR was taken from a man aged 18 to 29 who had mild COVID-19 (a few samples of this study predate the infection). Cell type and time point are not known. The CDR3 nucleotides are TGTGCCAGCAGACAATTCTATACTGAAGCTTTCTTT. Its protein is CASRQFYTEAFF.